This is a list of T cell receptor beta chains from one sample in a study of blood T cell repertoires in COVID-19. Assay used: immunoSEQ multiplex PCR; TCRdb lists only in-frame clones, some missing. Of around 170,000 clones in the sample, roughly 88% are singletons; the top ten hold roughly 9%. The sample comprised PBMCs or T cells enriched from blood (not recorded which). Every receptor here comes from a young woman who had recovered from COVID-19. Both conserved end residues are part of each CDR3. The order of the fields is clone size, CDR3 length, D gene, J gene, V gene, CDR3 DNA, CDR3 protein. A D gene is named only where the DNA matches it firmly. Clone sizes are given selectively: once, few, many, or a class where the clone is expanded.

once,15,NA,TRBJ1-3,TRBV24-1,TGTGCCACCAGTCCAGGGTCGCGGGATGGAAACACCATATATTTT,CATSPGSRDGNTIYF
NA,16,NA,TRBJ1-1,TRBV2,TGTGCCAGCAGTGTAACCGCCGGCGGGGGAGGCACTGAAGCTTTCTTT,CASSVTAGGGGTEAFF
NA,13,NA,TRBJ1-5,TRBV3-1/TRBV3-2,TGTGCCAGCAGCCAAAGCGGGGAATTGCCCCAGCATTTT,CASSQSGELPQHF
NA,15,NA,TRBJ2-3,TRBV5-1,TGCGCCAGCAGCTTGGGCTTAGGAGGGACAGATACGCAGTATTTT,CASSLGLGGTDTQYF
NA,15,TRBD2,TRBJ2-3,TRBV7-2,TGTGCCAGCAGCTTGGCTAGCGGGAGTTCAGATACGCAGTATTTT,CASSLASGSSDTQYF
NA,15,TRBD2,TRBJ2-1,TRBV19,TGTGCCAGTAGTTCTAGCGGGAGCCCATACAATGAGCAGTTCTTC,CASSSSGSPYNEQFF
NA,13,NA,TRBJ2-3,TRBV6-5,TGTGCCAGCAGTTTGGGGGGTCCAGATACGCAGTATTTT,CASSLGGPDTQYF
few,16,TRBD2,TRBJ2-3,TRBV6-1,TGTGCCAGCAGTGGACTAGCGGGGGCCGCGGAAGATACGCAGTATTTT,CASSGLAGAAEDTQYF
NA,12,NA,TRBJ1-3,TRBV28,TGTGCCAGCACCCCAGGACTGAACACCATATATTTT,CASTPGLNTIYF
NA,15,TRBD2,TRBJ2-1,TRBV24-1,TGTGCCACCAGTGATCGCGTGGGGGGGAGGCATGAGCAGTTCTTC,CATSDRVGGRHEQFF
NA,14,NA,TRBJ2-1,TRBV9,TGTGCCAGCAGCGTGTCCACAGCGGACAATGAGCAGTTCTTC,CASSVSTADNEQFF
NA,15,TRBD2,TRBJ2-1,TRBV3-1/TRBV3-2,TGTGCCAGCAGCCAAGAGGCTAGCGGCCTACAATGGCAGTTCTTC,CASSQEASGLQWQFF
once,14,TRBD1,TRBJ1-2,TRBV4-2,TGTGCCAGCAGCCCGGGACAGGTGAACTATGGCTACACCTTC,CASSPGQVNYGYTF
NA,16,TRBD1,TRBJ1-5,TRBV19,TGTGCCAGTACCCCTACAGGGGGTTCCCCCAATCAGCCCCAGCATTTT,CASTPTGGSPNQPQHF
NA,16,NA,TRBJ1-1,TRBV5-8,TGTGCCAGCAGCTCAGGGACATTTCTCGGACGTGGTGAAGCTTTCTTT,CASSSGTFLGRGEAFF
NA,18,NA,TRBJ1-4,TRBV19,TGTGCCAGTAGTCCCCTCTGGGGACAAGAGGGTGATAATGAAAAACTGTTTTTT,CASSPLWGQEGDNEKLFF
NA,16,TRBD1,TRBJ1-4,TRBV5-1,TGCGCCAGCAGCCCGGGGACAGGGGGCGGCTACGAAAAACTGTTTTTT,CASSPGTGGGYEKLFF
NA,14,NA,TRBJ2-3,TRBV3-1/TRBV3-2,TGTGCCAGCAGCTCAGGAGGGGGCACAGATACGCAGTATTTT,CASSSGGGTDTQYF
many,15,TRBD2,TRBJ2-5,TRBV6-5,TGTGCCAGCCCCCAGCTAGCGGGAGACCAAGAGACCCAGTACTTC,CASPQLAGDQETQYF
NA,15,TRBD1,TRBJ1-3,TRBV28,TGTGCCAGCAGTTCAAGACAGGGCTCTGGAAACACCATATATTTT,CASSSRQGSGNTIYF
NA,15,TRBD1,TRBJ2-3,TRBV28,TGTGCCAGCAAGACACCGACAGGGTTGGCAGATACGCAGTATTTT,CASKTPTGLADTQYF
NA,14,NA,TRBJ1-3,TRBV7-2,TGTGCCACGGCCCAGGGGACGGCTGGAAACACCATATATTTT,CATAQGTAGNTIYF
once,17,NA,TRBJ1-2,TRBV4-1,TGCGCCAGCAGCCTCAGGTTACTACAGGGACCGCTAGCTGGCTACACCTTC,CASSLRLLQGPLAGYTF
NA,14,NA,TRBJ2-2,TRBV30,TGTGCCTGGAGTGTCCGACAAGGAGGCGGGGAGCTGTTTTTT,CAWSVRQGGGELFF
NA,16,NA,TRBJ1-2,TRBV7-9,TGTGCCAGCAGCTTTCACCTCAGCCCAGGGGACTATGGCTACACCTTC,CASSFHLSPGDYGYTF
NA,11,NA,TRBJ1-4,TRBV19,TGTGCCAGTAGTAGGGGCGAAAAACTGTTTTTT,CASSRGEKLFF
NA,17,TRBD2,TRBJ2-3,TRBV5-1,TGCGCCAGCAGCTTGTATCTAGCGGGGTACGGGGAAGATACGCAGTATTTT,CASSLYLAGYGEDTQYF
NA,16,NA,TRBJ1-2,TRBV19,TGTGCCAGTAGTCCTCCTCCGGGTTACCTTCCCTATGGCTACACCTTC,CASSPPPGYLPYGYTF
NA,14,NA,TRBJ1-1,TRBV10-3,TGTGCCATCAGTGAGGGGGGCGCGGGAGTTGAAGCTTTCTTT,CAISEGGAGVEAFF
NA,18,TRBD1,TRBJ1-5,TRBV19,TGTGCCAGTATCAAAAAACCACCGGGACAGGGACTGAATCAGCCCCAGCATTTT,CASIKKPPGQGLNQPQHF
NA,13,NA,TRBJ2-1,TRBV28,TGTGCCAGCAGTTTCGGGTCCTACAATGAGCAGTTCTTC,CASSFGSYNEQFF
NA,13,NA,TRBJ1-2,TRBV10-2,TGCGCCAGCGCGAGGGAGCCCTCTATGGGCTACACCTTC,CASAREPSMGYTF
NA,17,NA,TRBJ1-1,TRBV5-6,TGTGCCAGCAGCTTGGGAGCAAATACAGGGTTCAACACTGAAGCTTTCTTT,CASSLGANTGFNTEAFF
NA,11,NA,TRBJ2-1,TRBV6-5,TGTGCCAGCAGGTTACTCGATGAGCAGTTCTTC,CASRLLDEQFF
NA,17,NA,TRBJ2-1,TRBV7-9,TGTGCCAGCAGCGGAGTCGAAACAGGGCGAACCGACAATGAGCAGTTCTTC,CASSGVETGRTDNEQFF
once,14,TRBD1,TRBJ2-7,TRBV2,TGTGCCACCAGGGGGAGAGAGGGTGGGTACGAGCAGTACTTC,CATRGREGGYEQYF
NA,15,NA,TRBJ2-2,TRBV6-5,TGTGCCAGCAGTTTAAGGACACCCAACACCGGGGAGCTGTTTTTT,CASSLRTPNTGELFF
NA,14,TRBD1,TRBJ2-1,TRBV10-1,TGCGCCAGCCAGAGTGGACAGGGGAGTAATGAGCAGTTCTTC,CASQSGQGSNEQFF
NA,17,TRBD2,TRBJ2-1,TRBV28,TGTGCCAGCAGTGCATTCTTCCGGGACTATGTGTACAATGAGCAGTTCTTC,CASSAFFRDYVYNEQFF
NA,11,NA,TRBJ1-4,TRBV20-1,TGCAGTGCTAGCGGCGGAGAAAAACTGTTTTTT,CSASGGEKLFF
NA,15,TRBD1,TRBJ1-2,TRBV5-6,TGTGCCAGCAGCTCCGCCGGGACAGGGGTTCGCGGCTACACCTTC,CASSSAGTGVRGYTF
NA,15,NA,TRBJ1-3,TRBV18,TGTGCCAGCTCAGCGGGCGCGGGGCCTGGAAACACCATATATTTT,CASSAGAGPGNTIYF
NA,14,TRBD1,TRBJ1-3,TRBV9,TGTGCCAGCAGCTCGACAGGGAGTGGAAACACCATATATTTT,CASSSTGSGNTIYF
NA,13,TRBD1,TRBJ1-2,TRBV29-1,TGCAGCGCCCTCCCCGGGACAGGGCGTGGCTACACCTTC,CSALPGTGRGYTF
NA,17,TRBD2,TRBJ2-7,TRBV18,TGTGCCAGCTCACCACCGTCGGGGGGGCCAGGGGCCTACGAGCAGTACTTC,CASSPPSGGPGAYEQYF
NA,16,NA,TRBJ2-3,TRBV7-6,TGTGCCAGCAGCTTAGGGCGGGGACAGAGATCCGATACGCAGTATTTT,CASSLGRGQRSDTQYF
NA,12,TRBD1,TRBJ2-7,TRBV2,TGTGCCAGCAGAAGGGGGCCCTACGAGCAGTACTTC,CASRRGPYEQYF
NA,15,NA,TRBJ1-2,TRBV28,TGTGCCAGCAGTATTGTTCTAAGGACAGCCCACATCCACACCTTC,CASSIVLRTAHIHTF
NA,15,NA,TRBJ1-5,TRBV7-2,TGTGCCAGCAGCTCGCACGGGGGGGCTGATCAGCCCCAGCATTTT,CASSSHGGADQPQHF
NA,16,TRBD2,TRBJ2-1,TRBV7-2,TGTGCCAGCAGCCCCCCGACTTCGCGGGGGGCTAATGAGCAGTTCTTC,CASSPPTSRGANEQFF
NA,13,NA,TRBJ1-1,TRBV11-3,TGTGCCAGCAGCGTGACAGTGAACACTGAAGCTTTCTTT,CASSVTVNTEAFF
NA,14,TRBD1,TRBJ1-1,TRBV7-2,TGTGCCAGCAGCACAGCCACCGGGACAGGTGAAGCTTTCTTT,CASSTATGTGEAFF
NA,15,NA,TRBJ1-4,TRBV7-9,TGTGCCAGCAGCCCCCTATTGGTGGCTAATGAAAAACTGTTTTTT,CASSPLLVANEKLFF